The rows below give T cell receptor beta chains drawn from one sample of a study of OX40 agonist ivuxolimab in advanced cancers. Assay used: immunoSEQ multiplex PCR; TCRdb lists only in-frame clones, some missing. Of some 66,000 clones listed, roughly 82% are singletons. The material sequenced was CD4+ or CD8+ T cells sorted from blood, taken in a trial of the OX40 agonist ivuxolimab. The receptors come from an adult with an advanced solid tumor such as melanoma, head and neck, liver or kidney cancer. Each CDR3 is given with its conserved first and last residue. A D gene is named only where the DNA matches it firmly. Clone size is shown for a subset of rows, as once, few, many or a class of expanded clone.

>-|TRBJ2-5|-|15|TRBV4-2
TGTGCCAGCAGCCAGGACGGGTCGACTAGGGAGACCCAGTACTTC
CASSQDGSTRETQYF
>-|TRBJ1-6|-|15|TRBV30
TGTGCCTGGAGTCGGTTGGGGCTGAGAAATTCACCCCTCCACTTT
CAWSRLGLRNSPLHF
>-|TRBJ2-3|-|13|TRBV28
TGTGCCAGCAGTTTACTGAACACAGATACGCAGTATTTT
CASSLLNTDTQYF
>-|TRBJ2-2|few|15|TRBV7-2
TGTGCCAGCAGCTGGGGGGACAGAAACACCGGGGAGCTGTTTTTT
CASSWGDRNTGELFF
>-|TRBJ2-3|once|15|TRBV19
TGTGCCAGTAGTATGGACGGAACTTCCACAGATACGCAGTATTTT
CASSMDGTSTDTQYF
>TRBD2|TRBJ2-5|-|16|TRBV11-2
TGCGCCAGCAGCCAAGATCGAGGGAGGGGTGGGGAGACCCAGTACTTC
CASSQDRGRGGETQYF
>-|TRBJ2-1|-|13|TRBV28
TGTGCCAGCAGTTTGCCGTCCTACAATGAGCAGTTCTTC
CASSLPSYNEQFF
>-|TRBJ1-2|-|11|TRBV29-1
TGCAGCGTTGAAGATCACAGAGGCTACACCTTC
CSVEDHRGYTF
>TRBD2|TRBJ2-7|few|15|TRBV28
TGTGCCAGCAGTTCTTCCCCTAGCGGGAGATACGAGCAGTACTTC
CASSSSPSGRYEQYF
>TRBD2|TRBJ2-1|-|15|TRBV6-4
TGTGCCAGCAGTGATGGGGCGGGGGCCTACAATGAGCAGTTCTTC
CASSDGAGAYNEQFF
>-|TRBJ1-2|-|15|TRBV6-5
TGTGCCAGCAGTCGGACCGGCCCCATAGGCCATGGCTACACCTTC
CASSRTGPIGHGYTF
>-|TRBJ1-1|-|13|TRBV5-1
TGCGCCAGCAGCCAGGACGGTGGGGGCGTTGCTTTCTTT
CASSQDGGGVAFF
>TRBD1|TRBJ1-4|-|14|TRBV11-1
TGTGCCAGCAGCCGTACGACAGGGGGTGAAAAACTGTTTTTT
CASSRTTGGEKLFF
>-|TRBJ1-3|few|9|TRBV30
TGTGCCAACACTGGTGGCGCGTCGTTT
CANTGGASF
>-|TRBJ2-2|-|14|TRBV11-2
TGTGCCAGCAGCCGGCAGTCCAGCGCCGGGGAGCTGTTTTTT
CASSRQSSAGELFF
>-|TRBJ2-2|-|15|TRBV9
TGTGCCAGCAGCGTAAATTTAGGAGGGGCCGGGGAGCTGTTTTTT
CASSVNLGGAGELFF
>-|TRBJ1-2|-|16|TRBV27
TGTGCCAGCAGACAGGAACGCGGCGGTCCTAACTATGGCTACACCTTC
CASRQERGGPNYGYTF
>TRBD1|TRBJ2-7|-|15|TRBV7-8
TGTGCCAGCAGCACACGGGGACAGGGGGCCTACGAGCAGTACTTC
CASSTRGQGAYEQYF
>-|TRBJ1-1|-|14|TRBV9
TGTGCCAGCAGCGCCGGGGGGCCCCAGGCTGAAGCTTTCTTT
CASSAGGPQAEAFF
>TRBD1|TRBJ1-2|-|14|TRBV2
TGTGCCAGCATTAAAAGACAGGGGTCGGATGGCTACACCTTC
CASIKRQGSDGYTF
>-|TRBJ1-1|-|11|TRBV2
TGTGCCAGCAGTGAAAATCGACCGGCTTTCTTT
CASSENRPAFF
>-|TRBJ1-6|-|17|TRBV18
TGTGCCAGCTCACCACCGGAGGGAGAGGCATATAATTCACCCCTCCACTTT
CASSPPEGEAYNSPLHF
>-|TRBJ2-5|-|14|TRBV27
TGTGCCAGCAGCCGGAAGGCGATCCTCGAGACCCAGTACTTC
CASSRKAILETQYF
>-|TRBJ1-1|-|15|TRBV28
TGTGCCAGCAGCAGACCCGGGGGGTGGGTCACTGAAGCTTTCTTT
CASSRPGGWVTEAFF
>TRBD2|TRBJ2-1|-|16|TRBV5-1
TGCGCCAGCAGCTTGGTGGCTAGCGGACATTACAATGAGCAGTTCTTC
CASSLVASGHYNEQFF
>-|TRBJ2-4|-|14|TRBV27
TGTGCCAGCAGTTACGGACTAGCCAAAAACATTCAGTACTTC
CASSYGLAKNIQYF
>TRBD2|TRBJ2-3|-|18|TRBV5-1
TGCGCCAGCAGCTCCGGACTAGCGGGGGCCCTTAGCACAGATACGCAGTATTTT
CASSSGLAGALSTDTQYF
>-|TRBJ1-2|few|11|TRBV20-1
TGCAGTGCTAGTCGGGACTATGGCTACACCTTC
CSASRDYGYTF
>TRBD2|TRBJ2-7|-|16|TRBV15
TGTGCCACCAGCAGAGGAGAGACTAGCGGGACACCCGAGCAGTACTTC
CATSRGETSGTPEQYF
>-|TRBJ2-1|-|14|TRBV2
TGTGCCAGCAGTGAAGGGTTCTCCTACAATGAGCAGTTCTTC
CASSEGFSYNEQFF
>-|TRBJ1-5|-|14|TRBV2
TGTGCCAGCAGTGAAATTATGGTCAATCAGCCCCAGCATTTT
CASSEIMVNQPQHF
>TRBD1|TRBJ2-3|-|15|TRBV2
TGTGCCAGCAGGACCGGGGACAGGGTAGGAGATACGCAGTATTTT
CASRTGDRVGDTQYF